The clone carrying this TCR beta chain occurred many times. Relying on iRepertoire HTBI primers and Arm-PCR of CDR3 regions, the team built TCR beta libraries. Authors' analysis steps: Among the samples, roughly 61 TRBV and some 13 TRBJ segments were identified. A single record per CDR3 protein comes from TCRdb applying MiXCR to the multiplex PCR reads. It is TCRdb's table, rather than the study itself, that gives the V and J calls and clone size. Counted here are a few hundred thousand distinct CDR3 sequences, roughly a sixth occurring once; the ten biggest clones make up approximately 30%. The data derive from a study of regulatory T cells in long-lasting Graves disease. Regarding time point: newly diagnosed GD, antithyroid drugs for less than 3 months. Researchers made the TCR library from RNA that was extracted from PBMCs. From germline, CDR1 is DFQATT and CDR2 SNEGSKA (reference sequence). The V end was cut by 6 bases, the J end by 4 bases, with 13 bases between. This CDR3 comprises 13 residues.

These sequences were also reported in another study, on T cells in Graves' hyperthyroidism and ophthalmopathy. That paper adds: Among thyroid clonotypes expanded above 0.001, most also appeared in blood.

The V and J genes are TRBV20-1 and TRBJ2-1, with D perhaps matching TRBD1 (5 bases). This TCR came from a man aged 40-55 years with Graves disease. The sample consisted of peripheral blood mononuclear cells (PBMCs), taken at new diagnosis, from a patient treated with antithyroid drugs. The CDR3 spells CSARADSYNEQFF. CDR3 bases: TGCAGTGCCCGGGCCGACAGTTACAATGAGCAGTTCTTC.